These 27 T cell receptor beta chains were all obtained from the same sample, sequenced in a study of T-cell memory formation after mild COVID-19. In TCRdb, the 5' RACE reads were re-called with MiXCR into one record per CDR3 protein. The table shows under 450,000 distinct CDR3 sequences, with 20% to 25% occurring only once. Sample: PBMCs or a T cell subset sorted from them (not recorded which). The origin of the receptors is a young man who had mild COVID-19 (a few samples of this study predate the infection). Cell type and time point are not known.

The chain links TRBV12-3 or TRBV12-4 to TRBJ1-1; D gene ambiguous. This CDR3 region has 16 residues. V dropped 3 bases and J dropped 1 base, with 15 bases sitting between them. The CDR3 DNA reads TGTGCCAGCAGTTTGTTGGTACGGCAGCAGAACACTGAAGCTTTCTTT. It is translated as CASSLLVRQQNTEAFF.

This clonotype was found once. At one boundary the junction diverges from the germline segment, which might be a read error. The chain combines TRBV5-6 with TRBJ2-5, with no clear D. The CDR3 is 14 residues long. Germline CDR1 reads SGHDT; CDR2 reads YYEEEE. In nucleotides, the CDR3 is TGTGCCAGCATCTTGGTGGACGGTGAAGAGACCCAGTACTTC. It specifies CASILVDGEETQYF.

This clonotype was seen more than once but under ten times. The CDR3 DNA follows: TGCAGTGCTACCCGGGATGGGGAGGGCAGAGCCCTCCACTTT. Amino acid sequence: CSATRDGEGRALHF. The V and J genes are TRBV20-1 and TRBJ1-6; D uncertain. V shed 4 bases and J shed 14 bases, with 21 bases lying between them. Germline V gene lookup returns CDR1 DFQATT and CDR2 SNEGSKA (reference sequence). The CDR3 totals 14 residues.

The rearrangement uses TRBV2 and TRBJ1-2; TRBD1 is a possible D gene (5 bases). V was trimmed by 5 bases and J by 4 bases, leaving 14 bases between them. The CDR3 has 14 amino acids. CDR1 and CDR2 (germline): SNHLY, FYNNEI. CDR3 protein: CASSPQRGVYGYTF. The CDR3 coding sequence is TGTGCCAGCAGTCCCCAAAGAGGGGTCTATGGCTACACCTTC.

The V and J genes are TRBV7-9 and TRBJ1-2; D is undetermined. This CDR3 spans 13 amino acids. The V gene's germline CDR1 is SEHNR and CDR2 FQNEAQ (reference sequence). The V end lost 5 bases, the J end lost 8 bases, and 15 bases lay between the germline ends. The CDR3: CASSPFGPEGYTF. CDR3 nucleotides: TGTGCCAGCAGCCCCTTCGGACCTGAGGGCTACACCTTC. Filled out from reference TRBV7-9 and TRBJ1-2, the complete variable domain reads DTGVSQNPRHKITKRGQNVTFRCDPISEHNRLYWYRQTLGQGPEFLTYFQNEAQLEKSRLLSDRFSAERPKGSFSTLEIQRTEQGDSAMYLCASSPFGPEGYTFGSGTRLTVV.

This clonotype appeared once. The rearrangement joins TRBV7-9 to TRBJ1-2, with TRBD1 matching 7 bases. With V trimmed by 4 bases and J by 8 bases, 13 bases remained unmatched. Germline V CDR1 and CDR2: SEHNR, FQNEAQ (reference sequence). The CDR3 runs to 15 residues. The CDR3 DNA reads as TGTGCCAGCAGCTCACCGGGACAGCTCGGAGAGGGCTACACCTTC. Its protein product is CASSSPGQLGEGYTF. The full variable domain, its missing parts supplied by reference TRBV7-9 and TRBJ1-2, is DTGVSQNPRHKITKRGQNVTFRCDPISEHNRLYWYRQTLGQGPEFLTYFQNEAQLEKSRLLSDRFSAERPKGSFSTLEIQRTEQGDSAMYLCASSSPGQLGEGYTFGSGTRLTVV.

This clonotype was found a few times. CDR3 coding DNA: TGTGCCAGCAGGACCTCCGACAGTCTAGACGAGCAGTACTTC. Its protein is CASRTSDSLDEQYF. The V gene is TRBV12-3 or TRBV12-4, the J gene TRBJ2-7; TRBD1 might be the D (5 bases). The V end was cut by 6 bases, the J end by 5 bases, with 17 bases between. The CDR3 covers 14 residues.

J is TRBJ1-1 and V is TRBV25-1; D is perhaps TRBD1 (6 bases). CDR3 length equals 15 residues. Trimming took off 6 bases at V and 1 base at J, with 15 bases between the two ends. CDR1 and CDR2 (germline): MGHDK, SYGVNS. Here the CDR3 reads CASRTRGAQNTEAFF. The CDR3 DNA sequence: TGTGCCAGCAGAACCAGGGGCGCCCAGAACACTGAAGCTTTCTTT.

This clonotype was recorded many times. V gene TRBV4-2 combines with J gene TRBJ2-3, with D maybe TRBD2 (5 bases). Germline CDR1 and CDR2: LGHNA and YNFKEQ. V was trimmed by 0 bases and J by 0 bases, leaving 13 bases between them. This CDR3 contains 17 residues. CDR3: CASSQDELVSSTDTQYF. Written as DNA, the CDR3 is TGTGCCAGCAGCCAAGATGAACTAGTCTCTAGCACAGATACGCAGTATTTT.

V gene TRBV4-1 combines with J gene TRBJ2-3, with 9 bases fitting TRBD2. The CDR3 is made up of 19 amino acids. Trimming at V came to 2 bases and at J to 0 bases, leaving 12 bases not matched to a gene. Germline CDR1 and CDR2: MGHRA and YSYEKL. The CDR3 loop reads CASSQFQLRGGSSTDTQYF. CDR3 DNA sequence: TGCGCCAGCAGCCAATTCCAGTTGCGGGGGGGATCTAGCACAGATACGCAGTATTTT.

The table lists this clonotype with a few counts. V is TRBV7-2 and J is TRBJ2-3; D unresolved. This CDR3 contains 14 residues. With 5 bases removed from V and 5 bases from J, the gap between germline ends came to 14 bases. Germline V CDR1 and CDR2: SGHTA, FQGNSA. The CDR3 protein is CASSAGPDVDTQYF. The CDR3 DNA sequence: TGTGCCAGCAGCGCAGGACCTGATGTAGATACGCAGTATTTT.

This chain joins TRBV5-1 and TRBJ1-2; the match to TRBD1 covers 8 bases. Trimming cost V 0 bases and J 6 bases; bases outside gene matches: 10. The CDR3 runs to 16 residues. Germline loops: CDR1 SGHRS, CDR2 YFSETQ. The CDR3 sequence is CASSLAGQGPLDGYTF. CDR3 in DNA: TGCGCCAGCAGCTTGGCCGGACAGGGACCATTGGATGGCTACACCTTC.

CDR3 nucleotide sequence: TGCAGTGCTAGAGACTCCCGGGACCTAGGATATGGCTACACCTTC. Residues: CSARDSRDLGYGYTF. The rearrangement links TRBV20-1 to TRBJ1-2; a weak D match, TRBD1 (5 bases). Germline assignment: CDR1 DFQATT and CDR2 SNEGSKA (reference sequence). V dropped 0 bases and J dropped 5 bases, with 16 bases sitting between them. CDR3 length: 15 amino acids.

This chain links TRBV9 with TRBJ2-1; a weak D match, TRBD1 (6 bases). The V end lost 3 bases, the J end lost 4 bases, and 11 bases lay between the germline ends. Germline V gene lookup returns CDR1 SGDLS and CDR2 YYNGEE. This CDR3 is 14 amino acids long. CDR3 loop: CASSARQDYNEQFF. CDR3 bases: TGTGCCAGCAGCGCTAGACAGGATTACAATGAGCAGTTCTTC.

CDR3 coding DNA: TGCGCCAGCAGCTTGGTGGGGCGGGGAGAGACCCAGTACTTC. Protein product: CASSLVGRGETQYF. This chain links TRBV5-1 with TRBJ2-5, with a tentative D call TRBD2 (6 bases). V was cut by 0 bases and J by 4 bases, with 10 bases left in between. CDR3 length equals 14 residues. Germline V gene sequence: CDR1 SGHRS, CDR2 YFSETQ.

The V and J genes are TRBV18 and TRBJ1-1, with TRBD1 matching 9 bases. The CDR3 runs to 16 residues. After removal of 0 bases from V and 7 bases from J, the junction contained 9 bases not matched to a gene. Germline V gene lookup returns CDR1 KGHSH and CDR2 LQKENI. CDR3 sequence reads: CASSPPGQGFRGEAFF. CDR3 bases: TGTGCCAGCTCACCACCGGGACAGGGTTTTCGTGGTGAAGCTTTCTTT.

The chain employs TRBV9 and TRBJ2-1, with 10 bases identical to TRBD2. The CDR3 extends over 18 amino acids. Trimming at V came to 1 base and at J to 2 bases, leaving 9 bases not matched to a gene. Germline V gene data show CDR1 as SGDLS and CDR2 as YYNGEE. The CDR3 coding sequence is TGTGCCAGCAGCGTACGATTAGCGGGGGGTAGTCCCTACAATGAGCAGTTCTTC. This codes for CASSVRLAGGSPYNEQFF.

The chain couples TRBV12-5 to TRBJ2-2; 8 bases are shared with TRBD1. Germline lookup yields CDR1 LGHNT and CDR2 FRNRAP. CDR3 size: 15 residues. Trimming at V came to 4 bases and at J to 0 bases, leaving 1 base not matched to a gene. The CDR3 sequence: CASGSGQANTGELFF. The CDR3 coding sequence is TGTGCTAGTGGTTCGGGACAGGCGAACACCGGGGAGCTGTTTTTT.

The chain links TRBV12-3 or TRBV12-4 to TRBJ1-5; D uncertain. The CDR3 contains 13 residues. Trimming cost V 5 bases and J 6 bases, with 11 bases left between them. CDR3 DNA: TGTGCCAGCAGTGGTGCGGGTGGTCAGCCCCAGCATTTT. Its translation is CASSGAGGQPQHF.

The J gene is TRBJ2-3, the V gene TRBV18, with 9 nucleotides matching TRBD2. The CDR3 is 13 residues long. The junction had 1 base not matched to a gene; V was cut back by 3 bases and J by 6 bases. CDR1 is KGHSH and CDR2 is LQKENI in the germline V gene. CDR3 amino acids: CASSPTSGDTQYF. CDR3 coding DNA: TGTGCCAGCTCACCTACTAGCGGGGATACGCAGTATTTT. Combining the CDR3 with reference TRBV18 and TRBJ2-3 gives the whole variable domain NAGVMQNPRHLVRRRGQEARLRCSPMKGHSHVYWYRQLPEEGLKFMVYLQKENIIDESGMPKERFSAEFPKEGPSILRIQQVVRGDSAAYFCASSPTSGDTQYFGPGTRLTVL.

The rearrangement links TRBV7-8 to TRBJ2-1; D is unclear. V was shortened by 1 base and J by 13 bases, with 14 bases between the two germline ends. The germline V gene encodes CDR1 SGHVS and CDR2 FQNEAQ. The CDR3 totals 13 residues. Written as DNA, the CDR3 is TGTGCCAGCAGCTTAGTTTTTGGAACTAAACAGTTCTTC. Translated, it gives CASSLVFGTKQFF.

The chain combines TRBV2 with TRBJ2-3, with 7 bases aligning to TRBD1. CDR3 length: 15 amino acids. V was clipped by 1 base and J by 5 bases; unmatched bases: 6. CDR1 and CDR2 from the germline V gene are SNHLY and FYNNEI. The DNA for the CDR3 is TGTGCCAGCAGTGAAGGACAGGGTTTAGTAGATACGCAGTATTTT. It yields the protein CASSEGQGLVDTQYF.

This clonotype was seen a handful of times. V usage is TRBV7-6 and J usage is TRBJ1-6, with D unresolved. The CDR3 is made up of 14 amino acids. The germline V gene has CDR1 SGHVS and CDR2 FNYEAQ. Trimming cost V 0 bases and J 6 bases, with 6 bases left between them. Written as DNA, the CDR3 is TGTGCCAGCAGCTTAGCGACAAGTAATTCACCCCTCCACTTT. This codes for CASSLATSNSPLHF.

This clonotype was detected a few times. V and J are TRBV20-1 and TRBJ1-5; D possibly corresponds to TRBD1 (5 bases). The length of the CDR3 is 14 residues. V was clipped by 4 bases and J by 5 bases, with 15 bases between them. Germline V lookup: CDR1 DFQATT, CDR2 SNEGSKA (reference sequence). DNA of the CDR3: TGCAGTGCTAACCGGGCAGGGAGATATCAGCCCCAGCATTTT. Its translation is CSANRAGRYQPQHF.

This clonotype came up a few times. This CDR3 reads CASSQNLGEYNEQFF. CDR3 in DNA: TGCGCCAGCAGCCAAAACCTGGGGGAATACAATGAGCAGTTCTTC. This chain connects TRBV4-3 to TRBJ2-1, with D possibly called TRBD1 or TRBD2 (5 bases each). The CDR3 runs 15 residues. Per germline, CDR1 LGHNA and CDR2 YSLEER. Deletions cut 2 bases from V and 4 bases from J, with 12 bases between.

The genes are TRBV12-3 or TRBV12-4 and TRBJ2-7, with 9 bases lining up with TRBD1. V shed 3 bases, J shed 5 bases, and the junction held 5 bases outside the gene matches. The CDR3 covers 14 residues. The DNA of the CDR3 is TGTGCCAGCAGTTTTGAGGGACAGGGCGACGAGCAGTACTTC. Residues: CASSFEGQGDEQYF.

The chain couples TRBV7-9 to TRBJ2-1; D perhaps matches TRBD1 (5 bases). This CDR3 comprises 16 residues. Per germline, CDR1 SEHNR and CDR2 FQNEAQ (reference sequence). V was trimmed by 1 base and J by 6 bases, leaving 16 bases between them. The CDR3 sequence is CASSLGPQGSFNEQFF. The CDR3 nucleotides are TGTGCCAGCAGCTTAGGGCCGCAGGGTAGCTTCAATGAGCAGTTCTTC.